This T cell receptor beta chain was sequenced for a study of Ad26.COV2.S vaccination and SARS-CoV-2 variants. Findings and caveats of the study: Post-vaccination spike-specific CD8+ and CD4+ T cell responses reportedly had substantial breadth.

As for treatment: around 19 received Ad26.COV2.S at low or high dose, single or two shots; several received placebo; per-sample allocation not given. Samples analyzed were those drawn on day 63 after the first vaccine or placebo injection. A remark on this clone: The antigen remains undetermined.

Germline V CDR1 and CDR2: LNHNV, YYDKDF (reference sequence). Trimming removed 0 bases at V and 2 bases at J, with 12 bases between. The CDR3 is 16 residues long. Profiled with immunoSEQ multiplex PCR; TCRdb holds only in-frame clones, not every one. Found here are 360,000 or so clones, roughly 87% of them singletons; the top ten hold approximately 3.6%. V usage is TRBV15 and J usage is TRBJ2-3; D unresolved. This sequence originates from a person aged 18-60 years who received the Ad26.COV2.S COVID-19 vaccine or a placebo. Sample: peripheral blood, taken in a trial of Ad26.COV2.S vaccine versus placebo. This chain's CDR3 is CATSRDRGQSTDTQYF. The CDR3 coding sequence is TGTGCCACCAGCAGAGATCGAGGCCAGTCCACAGATACGCAGTATTTT.